What follows are 30 T cell receptor beta chains derived from one specimen sequenced in a study of blood T cell repertoires in COVID-19 (dated by TCRdb to 2020 to 2022). The method was the immunoSEQ multiplex PCR assay. Drawn from immuneACCESS, this table holds only the in-frame rearrangements with V and J called that TCRdb kept. Clones are partly lost; checked studies trace under half to an unresolved V gene and leave the rest unexplained. The sample yields approximately 300,000 clones; 70% to 90% were counted once. The top ten clonotypes cover less than 6% of the sample. The sequenced sample consisted of PBMCs or T cells enriched from blood (not recorded which). These receptors all stem from a woman younger than 45 who had recovered from COVID-19.

Here the CDR3 reads CASSLSAGEKGQPQHF. The CDR3 DNA follows: TGTGCCAGCAGTTTGTCCGCAGGGGAAAAGGGTCAGCCCCAGCATTTT. The rearrangement links TRBV27 to TRBJ1-5; a weak D match, TRBD1 (6 bases). Deletions cut 3 bases from V and 6 bases from J, with 18 bases between. This CDR3 spans 16 amino acids. Looked up from germline, CDR1 is MNHEY and CDR2 is SMNVEV (reference sequence).

The chain recombines TRBV5-1 with TRBJ1-2; D not certain. Trimming pared 4 bases from V and 6 bases from J, leaving 13 bases between. Germline V lookup: CDR1 SGHRS, CDR2 YFSETQ. There are 13 residues in the CDR3. CDR3 sequence reads: CASSLQDIDGYTF. In nucleotides, the CDR3 is TGCGCCAGCAGCCTACAAGACATCGATGGCTACACCTTC.

The chain carries TRBV30 and TRBJ2-2, with a weak D call TRBD2 (5 bases). Germline V CDR1 and CDR2: GTSNPN, SVGIG (reference sequence). This CDR3 spans 12 amino acids. The V end lost 5 bases, the J end lost 7 bases, and 11 bases lay between the germline ends. The CDR3 spells CAWDLRGGELFF. CDR3 coding DNA: TGTGCCTGGGACCTCCGGGGCGGGGAGCTGTTTTTT.

The rearrangement links TRBV2 to TRBJ2-1, with 8 bases matching TRBD2. The V gene's germline CDR1 is SNHLY and CDR2 FYNNEI. V lost 0 bases and J lost 9; bases outside the gene matches: 22. The CDR3 covers 20 residues. Written as DNA, the CDR3 is TGTGCCAGCAGTGAAGCCTTATCCTTTGTTGGGGGGGGGACTAGAGTTGAGCAGTTCTTC. This codes for CASSEALSFVGGGTRVEQFF.

The V and J genes are TRBV7-6 and TRBJ1-4, with 8 bases identical to TRBD1. This CDR3 has 15 residues. Unmatched junction bases numbered 4, after V lost 2 bases and J lost 5 bases. CDR1 SGHVS and CDR2 FNYEAQ come from the germline V gene. The CDR3 DNA is TGTGCCAGCAGCTTATCTCCAGGGGGCAATGAAAAACTGTTTTTT. Translating gives CASSLSPGGNEKLFF.

This clone was detected once. J is TRBJ2-2 and V is TRBV6-4, with D possibly matching TRBD2 (7 bases). CDR3 length: 18 residues. V was cut by 0 bases and J by 0 bases, with 14 bases left in between. Germline CDR1 is MRHNA and CDR2 is SNTAGT. CDR3 DNA: TGTGCCAGCAGTGACTCCCCCCGGGGGGCCTCGAACACCGGGGAGCTGTTTTTT. Protein product: CASSDSPRGASNTGELFF.

This chain connects TRBV15 to TRBJ1-1; tentative D call: TRBD1 (5 bases). Trimming stripped 0 bases from V and 2 bases from J, with 16 bases between. The CDR3 covers 17 residues. Germline CDR1 LNHNV, CDR2 YYDKDF (reference sequence). CDR3: CATSRDRGRATNTEAFF. The CDR3 nucleotides are TGTGCCACCAGCAGAGATCGTGGCAGGGCAACAAACACTGAAGCTTTCTTT.

This chain uses TRBV29-1 with TRBJ2-5; no firm D call. The ends were cut back, 3 bases at V and 4 bases at J, with 9 bases in the middle. Germline CDR1 and CDR2: SQVTM and ANQGSEA. The CDR3 is made up of 12 amino acids. CDR3 bases: TGCAGCGTTGAGCGCGGCGGAGAGACCCAGTACTTC. It codes for CSVERGGETQYF.

The chain joins TRBV30 to TRBJ1-6, with a possible D match to TRBD1 (6 bases). Trimming cost V 3 bases and J 5 bases, with 14 bases left between them. Germline assignment: CDR1 GTSNPN and CDR2 SVGIG (reference sequence). The CDR3 is 15 residues long. The CDR3 spells CAWRSGGWNNSPLHF. In DNA, the CDR3 is TGTGCCTGGAGGAGCGGGGGCTGGAATAATTCACCCCTCCACTTT.

The CDR3 DNA follows: TGTGCCAGCAGCTTAGATGTGGGGGCCAGACAGCCCCAGCATTTT. Protein product: CASSLDVGARQPQHF. The rearrangement uses TRBV11-2 and TRBJ1-5; possible D gene TRBD1, 6 bases. Germline V CDR1 and CDR2: SGHAT, FQNNGV. The length of the CDR3 is 15 residues. V was pared by 0 bases and J by 7 bases, with 13 bases between.

This chain links TRBV5-4 with TRBJ1-6, with 11 bases aligning to TRBD1. The CDR3 runs 15 residues. V shed 6 bases and J 10 bases; nucleotides not matched to a gene: 9. Germline-derived CDR1 and CDR2 are SGHNT and YYREEE (reference sequence). CDR3 in amino acids: CASNYGQGAGSPLHF. As DNA, the CDR3 is TGTGCCAGCAACTACGGACAGGGGGCCGGATCACCCCTCCACTTT.

The rearrangement uses TRBV2 and TRBJ2-7, with 7 bases aligning to TRBD2. There are 15 residues in the CDR3. Germline loops: CDR1 SNHLY, CDR2 FYNNEI. V trimming: 2 bases; J trimming: 5 bases; junction bases outside the gene matches: 9. The CDR3 sequence is CASSEYPREGDEQYF. The CDR3, as DNA: TGTGCCAGCAGTGAATATCCCAGGGAGGGAGACGAGCAGTACTTC.

CDR3 nucleotide sequence: TGCGCCAGCAGCTTGGGGACAGGGGACTTCTCTGGGGCCAACGTCCTGACTTTC. Translation: CASSLGTGDFSGANVLTF. The chain carries TRBV5-1 and TRBJ2-6; 9 bases line up with TRBD1. J lost 0 bases, V lost 0 bases, and 4 bases had no gene match. This CDR3 is 18 amino acids long. CDR1 is SGHRS, CDR2 YFSETQ, per germline.

A single count supports this clone. The rearrangement joins TRBV10-3 to TRBJ1-2; 7 bases are a match to TRBD1. V dropped 9 bases and J dropped 2; count of bases not matched to a gene: 6. The CDR3 sequence is 13 residues long. CDR1 and CDR2 (germline): ENHRY, SYGVKD. The CDR3 loop reads CAIPEQGNYGYTF. The CDR3 DNA reads TGTGCCATTCCGGAACAGGGGAACTATGGCTACACCTTC.

The rearrangement links TRBV4-1 to TRBJ1-5; TRBD1 agrees at 9 bases. V dropped 4 bases and J dropped 5; count of bases not matched to a gene: 6. This CDR3 is 15 amino acids long. In germline, CDR1 is MGHRA, CDR2 YSYEKL. The CDR3 nucleotides are TGCGCCAGCAGCCGAACCGGGACAGGGCATCAGCCCCAGCATTTT. Translated, it gives CASSRTGTGHQPQHF.

The chain uses TRBV12-5 and TRBJ1-5, with 9 bases matching TRBD1. From germline, CDR1 is LGHNT and CDR2 FRNRAP. CDR3 length: 14 amino acids. V dropped 2 bases and J dropped 6; count of bases not matched to a gene: 2. CDR3 sequence: CASGLTGGGQPQHF. The CDR3 region has the DNA TGTGCTAGTGGTTTGACAGGGGGCGGTCAGCCCCAGCATTTT. Supplemented by reference TRBV12-5 and TRBJ1-5, the full variable domain reads DARVTQTPRHKVTEMGQEVTMRCQPILGHNTVFWYRQTMMQGLELLAYFRNRAPLDDSGMPKDRFSAEMPDATLATLKIQPSEPRDSAVYFCASGLTGGGQPQHFGDGTRLSIL.

The gene calls are TRBV2 and TRBJ2-7, with D hard to call. Deletions cut 7 bases from V and 0 bases from J, with 10 bases between. CDR1 is SNHLY, CDR2 FYNNEI, per germline. The CDR3 extends over 13 amino acids. CDR3 sequence reads: CASTPPSSYEQYF. In DNA form, the CDR3 reads TGTGCCAGCACCCCCCCTAGCTCCTACGAGCAGTACTTC.

V usage is TRBV2 and J usage is TRBJ1-3; 7 bases match TRBD1. The J segment lost 0 bases and the V segment lost 6 bases, leaving 2 bases of the junction unmatched. CDR3 length: 14 amino acids. Germline-derived CDR1 and CDR2 are SNHLY and FYNNEI. The CDR3 spells CASRGQASGNTIYF. CDR3 in DNA: TGTGCCAGCAGAGGACAGGCCTCTGGAAACACCATATATTTT.

CDR3 in amino acids: CASSEPRLSGGAQETQYF. The CDR3 DNA sequence: TGCGCCAGCAGTGAGCCGCGCCTTAGCGGGGGGGCCCAAGAGACCCAGTACTTC. The chain carries TRBV10-2 and TRBJ2-5, with TRBD2 matching over 11 bases. Germline CDR1 reads WSHSY; CDR2 reads SAAADI. V lost 2 bases and J lost 1; bases outside the gene matches: 9. This CDR3 contains 18 residues.

The V gene is TRBV4-2, the J gene TRBJ2-5; 7 positions agree with TRBD2. The CDR3 has 15 residues. V shed 4 bases and J 0 bases; nucleotides not matched to a gene: 5. CDR1 is LGHNA and CDR2 is YNFKEQ in the germline V gene. This CDR3 reads CASSPSGEYQETQYF. The CDR3 nucleotides read TGTGCCAGCAGCCCAAGCGGGGAATACCAAGAGACCCAGTACTTC.

This clone was detected only once. The rearrangement links TRBV6-5 to TRBJ1-1; possible D gene TRBD1, 6 bases. V was cut by 5 bases and J by 0 bases, with 13 bases left in between. Per germline, CDR1 MNHEY and CDR2 SVGAGI. The CDR3 length is 15 residues. The CDR3 spells CASSTDRTMNTEAFF. CDR3 in DNA: TGTGCCAGCAGTACAGACAGGACCATGAACACTGAAGCTTTCTTT.

The V call is TRBV6-5, the J call TRBJ1-3; D is perhaps TRBD1 (6 bases). The germline gives CDR1 MNHEY, CDR2 SVGAGI. V was trimmed by 6 bases and J by 3 bases, leaving 15 bases between them. There are 15 residues in the CDR3. CDR3: CASSSPQGFGNTIYF. The CDR3, as DNA: TGTGCCAGCAGCTCCCCACAGGGTTTTGGAAACACCATATATTTT.

The gene calls are TRBV19 and TRBJ2-5, with 11 bases aligning to TRBD2. The germline V gene encodes CDR1 LNHDA and CDR2 SQIVND (reference sequence). Trimming removed 9 bases from V and 2 bases from J; junction bases left unmatched: 5. The CDR3 sequence is 14 residues long. The CDR3 loop is CARGTSGRQETQYF. The CDR3 region has the DNA TGTGCCAGGGGGACTAGCGGCCGTCAAGAGACCCAGTACTTC. Supplemented by reference TRBV19 and TRBJ2-5, the full variable domain reads DGGITQSPKYLFRKEGQNVTLSCEQNLNHDAMYWYRQDPGQGLRLIYYSQIVNDFQKGDIAEGYSVSREKKESFPLTVTSAQKNPTAFYLCARGTSGRQETQYFGPGTRLLVL.

The chain carries TRBV5-1 and TRBJ2-7, with 8 bases lining up with TRBD2. CDR1 SGHRS and CDR2 YFSETQ come from the germline V gene. This CDR3 has 14 amino acids. V lost 3 bases and J lost 0; bases outside the gene matches: 2. The CDR3 nucleotides are TGCGCCAGCAGCTACGGGACTAGCTCCTACGAGCAGTACTTC. Translation: CASSYGTSSYEQYF.

This clone was recorded only once. This chain uses TRBV7-3 with TRBJ2-1; 9 positions match TRBD1. This CDR3 has 16 residues. Trimming at V came to 5 bases and at J to 4 bases, leaving 9 bases not matched to a gene. CDR1 SGHTA and CDR2 FQGTGA come from the germline V gene. This CDR3 is CASSRTGQGWYNEQFF. The DNA for the CDR3 is TGTGCCAGCAGCAGGACCGGACAGGGGTGGTACAATGAGCAGTTCTTC.

This rearrangement joins TRBV29-1 to TRBJ1-2; 8 bases line up with TRBD1. The CDR3 has 14 residues. The germline gives CDR1 SQVTM, CDR2 ANQGSEA. After removal of 3 bases from V and 6 bases from J, the junction contained 9 bases not matched to a gene. The CDR3 DNA reads TGCAGCGTTGATCGTGACAGGGGAAAGGATGGCTACACCTTC. Protein sequence: CSVDRDRGKDGYTF.

This clone was seen a single time. This chain joins TRBV30 and TRBJ1-5, with D maybe TRBD1 (5 bases). The CDR3 has 14 amino acids. Germline CDR1 is GTSNPN and CDR2 is SVGIG (reference sequence). The germline V and J ends were trimmed by 2 bases and 5 bases, with 13 bases remaining between them. This CDR3 reads CAWSPAGRDQPQHF. Here the CDR3 DNA reads TGTGCCTGGAGTCCCGCTGGCAGGGATCAGCCCCAGCATTTT.

The rearrangement uses TRBV6-5 and TRBJ1-2; 9 bases map to TRBD1. Germline V lookup: CDR1 MNHEY, CDR2 SVGAGI. CDR3 length equals 14 residues. With V trimmed by 6 bases and J by 5 bases, 7 bases remained unmatched. CDR3 sequence: CASRKGTGRYGYTF. The CDR3 DNA is TGTGCCAGCAGGAAAGGGACAGGGAGATATGGCTACACCTTC.

This chain uses TRBV19 with TRBJ2-3; 7 bases match TRBD2. CDR1 LNHDA and CDR2 SQIVND come from the germline V gene (reference sequence). This CDR3 has 14 residues. Trimming cost V 7 bases and J 0 bases; bases outside gene matches: 4. Here the CDR3 reads CASTPGGSTDTQYF. Written as DNA, the CDR3 is TGTGCCAGTACACCGGGGGGAAGCACAGATACGCAGTATTTT.

The chain combines TRBV30 with TRBJ1-3; TRBD1 might be the D (6 bases). Trimming removed 4 bases at V and 0 bases at J, with 10 bases between. The CDR3 has 14 amino acids. Germline V gene sequence: CDR1 GTSNPN, CDR2 SVGIG (reference sequence). The CDR3, as DNA: TGTGCCTGGAAAAAAGGGGGCTCTGGAAACACCATATATTTT. As protein: CAWKKGGSGNTIYF.